This TCR beta chain was obtained from a study of blood T cell repertoires in COVID-19. Study at large: COVID-19 samples, acute and convalescent, were from the United States, Italy and Spain. The cDNA or gDNA used as material had been derived from T cells, B-cell-depleted T cells, or PBMCs.

Original data processing: Amplified reference gene primers provided the basis for estimating nucleated cell counts. Repertoires were generated with immunoSEQ multiplex PCR, while TCRdb's copy carries only in-frame clones and drops some. The V and J calls and the clone size are those of that table, but D and trimming were determined from the DNA. The sample records about 46,000 clones, around nine tenths being singletons. The CDR3 contains 15 residues. The J segment lost 9 bases and the V segment lost 0 bases, leaving 9 bases of the junction unmatched. CDR1 LGHNA and CDR2 YSLEER come from the germline V gene.

Material: peripheral blood. The origin of this receptor is a man between 60 and 75 years old with acute or convalescent COVID-19. This chain uses TRBV4-3 with TRBJ2-5; 8 nucleotides agree with TRBD2. The CDR3, as DNA: TGCGCCAGCAGCCAAGACCCGGGGGGGCCGACGGCCCAGTACTTC. Translating gives CASSQDPGGPTAQYF.